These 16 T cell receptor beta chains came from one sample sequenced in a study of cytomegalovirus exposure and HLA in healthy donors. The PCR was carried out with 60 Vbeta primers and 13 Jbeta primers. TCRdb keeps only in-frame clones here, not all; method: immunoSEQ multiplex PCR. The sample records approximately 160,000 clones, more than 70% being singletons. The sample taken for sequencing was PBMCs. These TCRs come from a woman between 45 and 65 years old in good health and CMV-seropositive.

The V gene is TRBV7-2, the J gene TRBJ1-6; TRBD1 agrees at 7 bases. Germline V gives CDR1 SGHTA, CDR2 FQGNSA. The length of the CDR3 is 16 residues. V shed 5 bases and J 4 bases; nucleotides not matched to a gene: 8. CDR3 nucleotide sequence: TGTGCCAGCAGCCTAGGGGACAGAAGTTATAATTCACCCCTCCACTTT. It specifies CASSLGDRSYNSPLHF.

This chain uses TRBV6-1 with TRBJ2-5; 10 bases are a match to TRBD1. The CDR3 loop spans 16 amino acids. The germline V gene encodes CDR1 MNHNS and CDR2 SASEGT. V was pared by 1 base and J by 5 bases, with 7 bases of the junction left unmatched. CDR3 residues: CASSEGAGTGVETQYF. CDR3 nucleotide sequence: TGTGCCAGCAGTGAAGGGGCAGGGACAGGGGTGGAGACCCAGTACTTC.

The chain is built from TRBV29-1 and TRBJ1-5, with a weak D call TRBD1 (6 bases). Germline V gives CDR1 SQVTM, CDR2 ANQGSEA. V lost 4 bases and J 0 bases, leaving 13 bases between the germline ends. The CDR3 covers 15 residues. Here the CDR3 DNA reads TGCAGCGTTGGGGTTGCAGGGGATAGCAATCAGCCCCAGCATTTT. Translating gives CSVGVAGDSNQPQHF.

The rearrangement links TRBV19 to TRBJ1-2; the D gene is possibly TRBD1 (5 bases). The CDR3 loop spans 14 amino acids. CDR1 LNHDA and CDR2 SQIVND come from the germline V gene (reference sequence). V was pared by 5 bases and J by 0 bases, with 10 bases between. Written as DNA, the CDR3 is TGTGCCAGTAGTTTTGCAGGGTCTAACTATGGCTACACCTTC. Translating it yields CASSFAGSNYGYTF.

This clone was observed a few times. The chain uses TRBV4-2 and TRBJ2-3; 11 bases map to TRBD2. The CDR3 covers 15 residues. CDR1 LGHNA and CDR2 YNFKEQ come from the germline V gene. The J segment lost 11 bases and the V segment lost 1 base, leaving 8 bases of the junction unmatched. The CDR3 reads CASSQGHSGRVLQYF. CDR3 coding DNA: TGTGCCAGCAGCCAAGGTCATAGCGGGAGGGTTTTGCAGTATTTT.

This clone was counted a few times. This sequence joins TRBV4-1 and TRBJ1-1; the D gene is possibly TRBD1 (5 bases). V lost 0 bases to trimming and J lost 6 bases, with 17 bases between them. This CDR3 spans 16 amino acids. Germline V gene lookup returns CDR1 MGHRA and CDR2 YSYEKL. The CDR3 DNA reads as TGCGCCAGCAGCCAAGAAGGTGGCTGGAGGGGCGCTGAAGCTTTCTTT. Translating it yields CASSQEGGWRGAEAFF.

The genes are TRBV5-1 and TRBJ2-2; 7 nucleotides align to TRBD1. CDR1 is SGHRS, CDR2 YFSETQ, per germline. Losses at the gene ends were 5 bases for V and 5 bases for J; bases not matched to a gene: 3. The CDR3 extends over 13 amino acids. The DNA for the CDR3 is TGCGCCAGCAGGCTACAGGGGACCGGGGAGCTGTTTTTT. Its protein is CASRLQGTGELFF.

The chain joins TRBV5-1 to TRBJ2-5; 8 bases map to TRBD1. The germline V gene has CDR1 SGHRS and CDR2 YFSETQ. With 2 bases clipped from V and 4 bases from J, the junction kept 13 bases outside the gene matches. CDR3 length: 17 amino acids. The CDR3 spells CASSFLNRGSGGETQYF. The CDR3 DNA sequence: TGCGCCAGCAGCTTTCTGAACAGGGGGTCAGGAGGAGAGACCCAGTACTTC.

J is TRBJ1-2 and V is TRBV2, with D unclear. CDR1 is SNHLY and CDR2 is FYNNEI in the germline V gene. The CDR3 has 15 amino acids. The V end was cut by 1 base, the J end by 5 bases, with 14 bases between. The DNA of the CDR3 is TGTGCCAGCAGTGAAGGGATCCGGGAGATATATGGCTACACCTTC. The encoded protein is CASSEGIREIYGYTF.

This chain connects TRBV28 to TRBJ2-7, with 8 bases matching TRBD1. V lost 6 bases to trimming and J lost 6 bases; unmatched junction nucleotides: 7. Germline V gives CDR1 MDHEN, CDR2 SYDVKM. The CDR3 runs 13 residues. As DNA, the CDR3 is TGTGCCAGCAGGGCAGGGGGCATGGGCGAGCAGTACTTC. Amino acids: CASRAGGMGEQYF.

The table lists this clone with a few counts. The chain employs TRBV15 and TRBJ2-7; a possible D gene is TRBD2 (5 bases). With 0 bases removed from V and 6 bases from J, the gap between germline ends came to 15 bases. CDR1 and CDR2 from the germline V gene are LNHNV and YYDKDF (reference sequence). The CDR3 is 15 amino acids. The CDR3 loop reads CATSREVGVGLEQYF. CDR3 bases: TGTGCCACCAGCAGAGAGGTCGGGGTGGGTCTCGAGCAGTACTTC.

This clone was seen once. DNA for the CDR3: TGTGCCAGCTCACCATCCCAGGACAGGGCTCGAACCGGGGAGCTGTTTTTT. Translated, it gives CASSPSQDRARTGELFF. The chain couples TRBV18 to TRBJ2-2; 8 nucleotides align to TRBD1. The V segment lost 2 bases and the J segment 5 bases; nucleotides outside the gene matches: 10. CDR3 size: 17 residues. The germline V gene encodes CDR1 KGHSH and CDR2 LQKENI.

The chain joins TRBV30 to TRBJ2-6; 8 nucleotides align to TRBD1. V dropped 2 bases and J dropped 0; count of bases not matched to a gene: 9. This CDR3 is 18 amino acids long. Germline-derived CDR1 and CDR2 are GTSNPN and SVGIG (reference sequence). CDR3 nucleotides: TGTGCCTGGAGTCCGTGGACAGGGCCTAGCTCTGGGGCCAACGTCCTGACTTTC. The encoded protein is CAWSPWTGPSSGANVLTF.

CDR3 bases: TGTGCCAGCAGCTTAGATGCTTCAAAGGTTACGGCCACTATCTACGAGCAGTACTTC. The encoded protein is CASSLDASKVTATIYEQYF. The chain uses TRBV7-9 and TRBJ2-7; D is unresolved. The germline V gene encodes CDR1 SEHNR and CDR2 FQNEAQ (reference sequence). This CDR3 has 19 amino acids. Deletions cut 1 base from V and 3 bases from J, with 25 bases between.

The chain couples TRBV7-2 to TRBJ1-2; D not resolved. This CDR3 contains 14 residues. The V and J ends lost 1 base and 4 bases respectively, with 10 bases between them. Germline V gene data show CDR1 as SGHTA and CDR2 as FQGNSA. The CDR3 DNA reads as TGTGCCAGCAGCTTAGTCCTGGCAGGCTATGGCTACACCTTC. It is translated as CASSLVLAGYGYTF. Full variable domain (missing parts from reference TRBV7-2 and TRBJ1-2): GAGVSQSPSNKVTEKGKDVELRCDPISGHTALYWYRQSLGQGLEFLIYFQGNSAPDKSGLPSDRFSAERTGGSVSTLTIQRTQQEDSAVYLCASSLVLAGYGYTFGSGTRLTVV.

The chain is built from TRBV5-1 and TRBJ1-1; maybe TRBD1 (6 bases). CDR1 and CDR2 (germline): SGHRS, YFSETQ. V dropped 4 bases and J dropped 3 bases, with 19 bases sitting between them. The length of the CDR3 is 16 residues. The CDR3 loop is CASSNSGAPSDTEAFF. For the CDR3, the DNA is TGCGCCAGCAGCAATTCAGGGGCCCCTTCCGACACTGAAGCTTTCTTT.